What follows describes a single T cell receptor beta chain. The target antigen is unknown. The germline V gene has CDR1 LGHDT and CDR2 YNNKEL (reference sequence). This CDR3 comprises 15 residues. Deletions cut 1 base from V and 3 bases from J, with 12 bases between. This record comes from a study of T cell responses to AZD1222 COVID-19 vaccine. Sequencing was performed with immunoSEQ multiplex PCR; in TCRdb, only in-frame clones are kept and a portion is missing. Here the sample spans just over 150,000 clones, over 70% being singletons. Study results and caveats: Spike-spanning, vaccine-associated CD4 TCRs were dominant at 160-218 and 743-854.

The TCR originated in an adult who received the AZD1222 COVID-19 vaccine. V gene TRBV3-1 (or the pseudogene TRBV3-2) combines with J gene TRBJ1-1, with D maybe TRBD1 (5 bases). Specimen: peripheral blood, collected 28 days after the second AZD1222 dose. CDR3 DNA sequence: TGTGCCAGCAGCCAAGGATCTGCGGGGGACACTGAAGCTTTCTTT. It is translated as CASSQGSAGDTEAFF.